This T cell receptor beta chain was recovered during a study of CXCR3-negative and CXCR3-positive naive CD8 T cells. Findings of the study overall: Cryopreserved PBMCs had partly decreased CXCR3 expression; fresh PBMCs were used in most assays. Relative to CXCR3-negative naive cells, CXCR3-positive naive cells had more hydrophobic TRB CDR3s. For memory CD8+ cells diversity was much lower, but both naive subsets had comparably high diversity.

All TRB cDNA libraries came from 5' RACE performed with UMI labels. TCRdb reprocessed the 5' RACE reads; each CDR3 protein has one entry and no DNA is given. Its table records tens of thousands of distinct CDR3 sequences. Of note for this clonotype: Its antigen is not identified.

The CD45RO-CCR7+CD27+CD95- phenotype denoted naive CD8+ T cells. Germline V gene data show CDR1 as MDHEN and CDR2 as SYDVKM. This CDR3 spans 14 amino acids. The chain carries TRBV28 and TRBJ2-7; the D call of TRBD1 rests on TCRdb alone, since no DNA is present to check it. The sample taken for sequencing was naive CXCR3+ CD8+ T cells from blood. The subset is: CD45RO-CCR7+CD27+CD95- naive CD8+ T cells expressing CXCR3 (TNR3+). The TCR was taken from a human donor in good health. Some clones in this sample may be carry-over from other donors' samples. CDR3 protein: CASSVDRGLYEQYF.